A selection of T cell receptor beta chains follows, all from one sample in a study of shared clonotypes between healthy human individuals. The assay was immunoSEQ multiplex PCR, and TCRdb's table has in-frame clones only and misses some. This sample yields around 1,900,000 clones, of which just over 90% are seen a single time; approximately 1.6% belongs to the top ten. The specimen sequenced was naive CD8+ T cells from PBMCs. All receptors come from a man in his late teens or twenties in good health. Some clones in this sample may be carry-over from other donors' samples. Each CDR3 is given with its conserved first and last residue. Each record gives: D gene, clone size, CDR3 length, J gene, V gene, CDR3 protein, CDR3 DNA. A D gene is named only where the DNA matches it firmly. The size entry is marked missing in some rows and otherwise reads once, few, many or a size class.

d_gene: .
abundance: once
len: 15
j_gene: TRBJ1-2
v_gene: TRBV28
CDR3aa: CASSPLGAGNYGYTF
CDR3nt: TGTGCCAGCAGCCCTCTTGGGGCGGGTAACTATGGCTACACCTTC

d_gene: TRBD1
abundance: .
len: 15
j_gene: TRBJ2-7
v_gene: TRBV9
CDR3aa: CASSDRDREYYEQYF
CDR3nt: TGTGCCAGCAGCGACCGGGACAGGGAATACTACGAGCAGTACTTC

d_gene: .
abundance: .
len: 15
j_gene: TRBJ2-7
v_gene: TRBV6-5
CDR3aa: CASSYSGGEFDEQYF
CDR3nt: TGTGCCAGCAGTTACTCCGGGGGAGAGTTCGACGAGCAGTACTTC

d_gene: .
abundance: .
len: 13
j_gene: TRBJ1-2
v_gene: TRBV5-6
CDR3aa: CASSLGPNYGYTF
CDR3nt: TGTGCCAGCAGCTTGGGCCCGAACTATGGCTACACCTTC

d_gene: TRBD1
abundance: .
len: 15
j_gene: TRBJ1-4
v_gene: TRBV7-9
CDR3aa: CASSQRGQSNEKLFF
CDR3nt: TGTGCCAGCAGCCAAAGGGGACAGTCGAATGAAAAACTGTTTTTT

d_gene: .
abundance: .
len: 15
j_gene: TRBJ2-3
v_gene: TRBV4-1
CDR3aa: CASSQDPDLTDTQYF
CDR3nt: TGCGCCAGCAGCCAAGATCCAGACCTCACAGATACGCAGTATTTT

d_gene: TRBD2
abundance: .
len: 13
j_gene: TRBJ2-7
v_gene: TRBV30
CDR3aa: CAWSVAGEYEQYF
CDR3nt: TGTGCCTGGAGTGTCGCGGGAGAGTACGAGCAGTACTTC

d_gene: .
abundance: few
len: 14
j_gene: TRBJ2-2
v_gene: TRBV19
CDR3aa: CATYSRAGTGELFF
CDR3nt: TGTGCCACATATAGCAGGGCCGGCACCGGGGAGCTGTTTTTT

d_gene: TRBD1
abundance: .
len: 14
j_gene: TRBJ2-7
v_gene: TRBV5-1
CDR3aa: CASSNGQGKYEQYF
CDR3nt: TGCGCCAGTAGCAACGGACAGGGGAAGTACGAGCAGTACTTC

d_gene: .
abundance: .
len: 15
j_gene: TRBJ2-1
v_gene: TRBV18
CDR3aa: CASSPPPGTPVEQFF
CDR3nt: TGTGCCAGCTCACCACCGCCAGGGACCCCAGTTGAGCAGTTCTTC

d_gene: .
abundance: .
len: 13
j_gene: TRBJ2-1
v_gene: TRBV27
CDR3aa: CASSPTGPNEQFF
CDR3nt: TGTGCCAGCAGTCCCACCGGACCCAATGAGCAGTTCTTC

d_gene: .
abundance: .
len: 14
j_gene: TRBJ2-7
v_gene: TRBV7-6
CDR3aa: CASSLGAGDYEQYF
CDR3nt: TGTGCCAGCAGCTTAGGGGCAGGGGACTACGAGCAGTACTTC

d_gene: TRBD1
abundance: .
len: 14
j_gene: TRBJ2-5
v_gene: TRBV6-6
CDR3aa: CASSSPGQQETQYF
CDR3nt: TGTGCCAGCAGTAGCCCGGGACAGCAAGAGACCCAGTACTTC

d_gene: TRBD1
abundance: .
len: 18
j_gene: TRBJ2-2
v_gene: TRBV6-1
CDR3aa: CASSDALSGTGYTGELFF
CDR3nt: TGTGCCAGCAGTGATGCTCTATCCGGGACAGGGTACACCGGGGAGCTGTTTTTT

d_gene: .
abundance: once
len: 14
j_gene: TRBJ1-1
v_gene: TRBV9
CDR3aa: CASSVGGVNTEAFF
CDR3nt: TGTGCCAGCAGCGTAGGAGGGGTGAACACTGAAGCTTTCTTT

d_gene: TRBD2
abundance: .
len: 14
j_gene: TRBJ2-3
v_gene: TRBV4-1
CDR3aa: CASSFREATDTQYF
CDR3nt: TGCGCCAGCAGCTTCCGGGAGGCCACAGATACGCAGTATTTT

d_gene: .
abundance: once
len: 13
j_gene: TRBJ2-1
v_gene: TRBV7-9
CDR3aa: CASSRTGLQEQFF
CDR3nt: TGTGCCAGCAGCCGTACGGGTCTTCAGGAGCAGTTCTTC

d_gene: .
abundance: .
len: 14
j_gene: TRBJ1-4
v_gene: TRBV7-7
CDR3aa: CASSQGPTNEKLFF
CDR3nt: TGTGCCAGCAGCCAGGGACCAACTAATGAAAAACTGTTTTTT

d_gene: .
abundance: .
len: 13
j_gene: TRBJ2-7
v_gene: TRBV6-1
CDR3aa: CASSTVSSYEQYF
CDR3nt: TGTGCCAGCTCGACGGTAAGCTCCTACGAGCAGTACTTC

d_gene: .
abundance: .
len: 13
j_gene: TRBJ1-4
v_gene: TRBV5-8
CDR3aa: CASRHYSGEKLFF
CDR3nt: TGTGCCAGCCGGCACTACAGTGGGGAAAAACTGTTTTTT

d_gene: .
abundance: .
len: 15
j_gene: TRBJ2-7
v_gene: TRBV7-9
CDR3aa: CASSLASPWSYEQYF
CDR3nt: TGTGCCAGCAGCTTAGCGTCCCCCTGGTCCTACGAGCAGTACTTC

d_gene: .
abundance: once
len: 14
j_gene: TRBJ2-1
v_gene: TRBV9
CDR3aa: CASSPRRTYNEQFF
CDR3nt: TGTGCCAGCAGCCCTCGGAGGACGTACAATGAGCAGTTCTTC

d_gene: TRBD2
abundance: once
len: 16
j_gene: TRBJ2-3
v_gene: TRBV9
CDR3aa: CASSVASGGLADTQYF
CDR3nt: TGTGCCAGCAGCGTAGCTTCGGGAGGGTTAGCAGATACGCAGTATTTT

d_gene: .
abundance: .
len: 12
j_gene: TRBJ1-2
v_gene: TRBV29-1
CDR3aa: CSVPGRVGGYTF
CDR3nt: TGCAGCGTGCCAGGGAGGGTAGGTGGCTACACCTTC

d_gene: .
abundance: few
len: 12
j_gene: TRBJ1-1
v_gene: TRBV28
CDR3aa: CASSLAAGEAFF
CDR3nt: TGTGCCAGCAGTTTGGCGGCAGGTGAAGCTTTCTTT

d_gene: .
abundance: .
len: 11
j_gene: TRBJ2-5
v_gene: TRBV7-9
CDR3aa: CASSISGEQYF
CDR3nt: TGTGCCAGCAGCATTTCGGGTGAGCAGTACTTC

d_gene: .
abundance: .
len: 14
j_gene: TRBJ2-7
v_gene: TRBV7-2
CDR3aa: CASSFGTAPTKQYF
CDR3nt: TGTGCCAGCAGCTTTGGGACTGCCCCTACGAAGCAGTACTTC

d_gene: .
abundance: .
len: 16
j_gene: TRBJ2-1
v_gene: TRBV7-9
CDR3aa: CASSLVRGLVGNEQFF
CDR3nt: TGTGCCAGCAGCTTAGTCCGCGGGCTAGTCGGCAATGAGCAGTTCTTC

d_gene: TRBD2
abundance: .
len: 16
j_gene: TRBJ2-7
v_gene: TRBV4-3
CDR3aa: CASSQDREAGAGEQYF
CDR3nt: TGCGCCAGCAGCCAAGATCGGGAAGCGGGAGCGGGCGAGCAGTACTTC

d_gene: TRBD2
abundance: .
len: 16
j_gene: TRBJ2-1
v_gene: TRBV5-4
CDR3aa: CASSLGERGPYNEQFF
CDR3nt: TGTGCCAGCAGCTTGGGGGAGCGGGGCCCCTACAATGAGCAGTTCTTC

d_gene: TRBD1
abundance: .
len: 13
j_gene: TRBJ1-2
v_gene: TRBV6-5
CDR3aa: CASRADRGGGYTF
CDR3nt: TGTGCCAGCAGAGCGGACAGGGGAGGAGGCTACACCTTC